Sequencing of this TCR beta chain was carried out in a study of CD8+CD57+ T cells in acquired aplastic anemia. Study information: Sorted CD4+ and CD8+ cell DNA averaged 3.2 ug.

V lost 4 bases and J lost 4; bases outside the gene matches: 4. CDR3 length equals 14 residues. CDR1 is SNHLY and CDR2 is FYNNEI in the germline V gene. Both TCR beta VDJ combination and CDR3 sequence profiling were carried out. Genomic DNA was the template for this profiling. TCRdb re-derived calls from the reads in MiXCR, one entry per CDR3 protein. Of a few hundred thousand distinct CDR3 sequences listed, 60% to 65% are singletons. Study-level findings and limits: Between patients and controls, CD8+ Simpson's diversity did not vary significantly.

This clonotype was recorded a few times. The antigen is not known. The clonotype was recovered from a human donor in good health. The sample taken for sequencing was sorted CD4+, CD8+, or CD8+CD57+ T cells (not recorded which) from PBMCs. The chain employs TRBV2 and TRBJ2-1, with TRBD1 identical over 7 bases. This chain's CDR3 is CASSAGTAYNEQFF. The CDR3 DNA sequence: TGTGCCAGCAGTGCCGGGACAGCTTACAATGAGCAGTTCTTC.